The clone carrying this T cell receptor beta chain has just one count. This CDR3 is built from 13 residues. The germline V and J ends were trimmed by 9 bases and 4 bases, with 15 bases remaining between them. CDR1 MNHNS and CDR2 SASEGT come from the germline V gene. Treatment given: oral pan-JAK inhibitor, 5-10 mg twice daily. The sample belongs to a study of CD8+ T cells in alopecia areata. RNA extraction was followed by reverse transcription into cDNA, which acted as the sequencing template. Sequencing used immunoSEQ multiplex PCR; TCRdb keeps in-frame clones, though not all of them. This sample carries fewer than 250,000 clones, roughly two fifths of them seen once, and the ten largest clones take roughly 2.6%.

The V gene is TRBV6-1, the J gene TRBJ1-2; D unclear. This receptor was obtained from a human donor with alopecia areata. Sequenced here: CD4+ T cells sorted from blood, sampled around week 37, from a patient treated with tofacitinib. Here the CDR3 DNA reads TGTGCCAGTATTAATCACAGCCGCTATGGCTACACCTTC. This gives the protein CASINHSRYGYTF.